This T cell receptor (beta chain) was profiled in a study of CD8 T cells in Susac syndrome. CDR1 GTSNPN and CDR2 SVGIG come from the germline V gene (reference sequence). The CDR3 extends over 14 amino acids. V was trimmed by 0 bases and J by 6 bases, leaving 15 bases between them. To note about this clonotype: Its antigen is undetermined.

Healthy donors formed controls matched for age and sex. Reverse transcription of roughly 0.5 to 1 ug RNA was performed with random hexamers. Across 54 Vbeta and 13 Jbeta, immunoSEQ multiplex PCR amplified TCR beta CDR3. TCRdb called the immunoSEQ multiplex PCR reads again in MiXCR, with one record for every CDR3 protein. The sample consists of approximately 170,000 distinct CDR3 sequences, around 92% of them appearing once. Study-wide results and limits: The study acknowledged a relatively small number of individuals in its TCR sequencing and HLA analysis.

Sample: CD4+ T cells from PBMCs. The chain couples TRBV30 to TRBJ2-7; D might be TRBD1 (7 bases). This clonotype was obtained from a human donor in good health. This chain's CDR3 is CAWSVRGVRSEQYF. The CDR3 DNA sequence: TGTGCCTGGAGTGTCAGGGGGGTGAGGAGCGAGCAGTACTTC.